This T cell receptor (beta chain) was identified during a study of T cell repertoires in cytomegalovirus infection. Looking at the study overall: Recently identified HLA-C-restricted CMV epitopes and well-studied HLA-B-restricted CMV epitopes were used by the study. Through public TCR beta signatures, both CMV infection and matching HLA type were indicated.

As regards this clonotype: The antigen is unknown.

TCRdb processed the reads anew with MiXCR; each CDR3 protein has one entry. Here the sample spans roughly 500,000 distinct CDR3 sequences, around 35% being singletons. Study observations and caveats: Predominance within the ex vivo response was attributable to HLA-C-restricted CMV-specific TCR beta clonotypes. The cumulative frequency of public TCR beta families distinguished individuals who carried CMV together with the relevant HLA.

This specimen consisted of cultured PBMCs, obtained from culture after CMV antigen stimulation. This receptor was taken from a human donor in good health (CMV status not recorded). Some clones in this sample may be carry-over from other donors' samples.

CDR3 protein: CASSTASGGYNTDTQYF. The CDR3, as DNA: TGTGCCAGCAGTACTGCTAGCGGGGGATACAACACAGATACGCAGTATTTT. This chain links TRBV27 with TRBJ2-3, with 10 bases lining up with TRBD2. The CDR3 covers 17 residues. Germline V lookup: CDR1 MNHEY, CDR2 SMNVEV (reference sequence). The V segment lost 5 bases and the J segment 2 bases; nucleotides outside the gene matches: 10.